This T cell receptor (beta chain) was recorded in a study of spatial heterogeneity in lung cancer (dated by TCRdb to between 2019 and 2020). Background for the entire study: Beta-chain transcripts were consistently detected in greater numbers than alpha-chain transcripts, which likely reflected higher beta-chain transcript abundance. TCR transcript counts in tumor regions correlated strongly with a T cell transcriptional module score from matched bulk RNA-seq. In the raw uncorrected reads, each unique combination of TCR and UMI appeared on average more than ten times. TCR alpha and beta repertoires were quantitatively compared across multiple tumor regions, matched nontumor lung and blood in non-small cell lung cancer. TCR repertoire features were related to nonsynonymous mutation counts determined by whole-exome sequencing of tumor tissue. Both alpha and beta chains were TCR-sequenced in samples taken at surgery, namely 220 tumor regions, 64 matched nontumor lung samples and a few dozen PBMC samples. The full study reports these points: Confirming at a functional level the hypothesis that regional TCRs recognize regional mutations was considered to require additional single-cell paired TCR alpha and beta sequencing. The tumor nonsynonymous mutation count correlated with the number of expanded alpha and beta TCRs within the tumor. The count of ubiquitous expanded TCRs correlated with the count of ubiquitous nonsynonymous mutations, and the count of regional expanded TCRs correlated with the count of regional nonsynonymous mutations. TCR-seq coverage of tumor T cells was estimated to be only about 6.7% for alpha chains and about 13% for beta chains.

The sample's time point, from its label and the paper: sample taken at primary tumor resection. Donors were some 78 patients with early-stage, untreated non-small cell lung cancer from the lung TRACERx cohort. TCR sequencing used whole RNA extracted from tumor and nontumor lung tissue, or from cryopreserved PBMC samples, without cell sorting. Patients were selected for TCR sequencing only if sufficient RNA was available from at least two tumor regions. Tumor and adjacent nontumor lung specimens were reviewed by a lung pathologist before selection. This clonotype was seen many times. Its cognate antigen has yet to be identified. It has no much larger one-base neighbor in the sample; base qualities were not kept. At the junction V is shortened by 0 bases and J by 4 bases, with 13 bases in between. Looking up the germline V gene yields CDR1 SGHRS and CDR2 YFSETQ. The CDR3 goes from the cysteine to the phenylalanine over 15 residues. Only the CDR3 part of the read is kept: 45 bases, read in frame from the first base.

The library was prepared using 5' RACE. The sequencer was a NextSeq 500. In the TCR library protocol, a unique molecular identifier was attached to each TCR cDNA molecule so that PCR and sequencing errors could be corrected. As for the original processing: TCR identification, UMI-based error correction and CDR3 extraction were all carried out with Decombinator tools. Expanded TCRs were defined as those above a frequency of 2 per 1,000, corresponding to the top 1% of the tumor frequency distribution. Expanded tumor TCRs statistically deemed absent (corrected P<0.05) from at least one tumor region were classed as regional, and all other expanded tumor TCRs were classed as ubiquitous. Renyi diversity was computed with the R vegan package after each repertoire had been subsampled 100 times to 5,000 TCRs. CDR3 similarity networks were built from amino acid triplet string-kernel similarity, connecting CDR3s with pairwise similarity above 0.82. TCRdb reprocessing: public reads trimmed at Q25 with fastp, clones called with MiXCR, in-frame beta chains kept. Under each unique CDR3 protein, matching rows form one entry showing the most common genes and DNA. These V and J calls derive from TCRdb rather than the authors' analysis. The sample includes about 7,400 distinct CDR3 sequences, with about 14% observed a single time. The ten largest clones add up to 9% of the sample.

The chain joins TRBV5-1 to TRBJ2-5; TRBD2 could be the D gene, as 5 bases match. Material: lung tumor tissue, obtained at surgery. The clonotype comes from a female donor with early-stage non-small cell lung cancer. Here the CDR3 is given as CASSLGLALRETQYF. The DNA sequence is TGCGCCAGCAGCTTGGGGCTAGCATTACGAGAGACCCAGTACTTC.